This entry lists 10 T cell receptor beta chains sequenced from one sample in a study of T cells in Graves' hyperthyroidism and ophthalmopathy. Researchers amplified the TCR beta CDR3 regions from RNA transcripts. Initially, a first-round RT-PCR of the TCR CDR3 employed the HTBI primer set. Each CDR3 protein gets one entry after TCRdb re-called the multiplex PCR reads with MiXCR. The sample contains hundreds of thousands of distinct CDR3 sequences, 35% to 40% of which appear only once. Material: blood. These receptors all stem from a young man with Graves' hyperthyroidism.

Many counts were recorded for this clonotype. In DNA form, the CDR3 reads TGCGCCAGCAGCTTTCCGGGACAGGGATTCTACGAGCAGTACTTC. This codes for CASSFPGQGFYEQYF. This chain joins TRBV5-1 and TRBJ2-7, with 9 bases matching TRBD1. Trimming removed 2 bases from V and 3 bases from J; junction bases left unmatched: 6. The CDR3 runs to 15 residues. Germline lookup yields CDR1 SGHRS and CDR2 YFSETQ. The complete variable domain, with remaining parts taken from reference TRBV5-1 and TRBJ2-7, reads KAGVTQTPRYLIKTRGQQVTLSCSPISGHRSVSWYQQTPGQGLQFLFEYFSETQRNKGNFPGRFSGRQFSNSRSEMNVSTLELGDSALYLCASSFPGQGFYEQYFGPGTRLTVT.

V and J are TRBV6-1 and TRBJ2-5; TRBD2 matches 9 bases. The CDR3 runs to 14 residues. Germline V CDR1 and CDR2: MNHNS, SASEGT. Trimming took 7 bases from V and 2 from J; bases not matched to a gene: 5. CDR3: CASTATSGQETQYF. The CDR3 DNA reads as TGTGCCAGCACCGCGACTAGCGGACAAGAGACCCAGTACTTC.

This clonotype showed up many times. The chain joins TRBV5-1 to TRBJ2-7; D not resolved. The CDR3 runs to 13 residues. V shed 1 base and J shed 3 bases, with 8 bases lying between them. Germline V gene lookup returns CDR1 SGHRS and CDR2 YFSETQ. CDR3 in DNA: TGCGCCAGCAGCTTGAGCAGATTCTACGAGCAGTACTTC. Protein product: CASSLSRFYEQYF.

This clonotype was seen at least ten times. The chain joins TRBV29-1 to TRBJ2-5; no clear D. CDR1 and CDR2 (germline): SQVTM, ANQGSEA. This CDR3 is built from 11 residues. V shed 3 bases and J shed 4 bases, with 6 bases lying between them. CDR3: CSVEVGETQYF. The CDR3 nucleotides read TGCAGCGTTGAGGTGGGAGAGACCCAGTACTTC.

The chain is built from TRBV2 and TRBJ2-2; a possible D gene is TRBD1 (5 bases). Germline CDR1 and CDR2: SNHLY and FYNNEI. CDR3 length equals 15 residues. The V end was cut by 3 bases, the J end by 2 bases, with 10 bases between. CDR3 DNA: TGTGCCAGCAGTGACCGGACAACCAACACCGGGGAGCTGTTTTTT. It codes for CASSDRTTNTGELFF.

This clonotype was detected once. This chain uses TRBV24-1 with TRBJ1-5; D unclear. CDR3 length equals 14 residues. Trimming pared 7 bases from V and 3 bases from J, leaving 12 bases between. From germline, CDR1 is KGHDR and CDR2 SFDVKD. The CDR3 loop is CATRGPGLNQPQHF. The CDR3 nucleotides are TGTGCCACCAGAGGGCCCGGTCTCAATCAGCCCCAGCATTTT.

The gene calls are TRBV27 and TRBJ1-5, with D uncertain. V gave up 3 bases and J gave up 0 bases, with 9 bases separating them. Germline V gene lookup returns CDR1 MNHEY and CDR2 SMNVEV (reference sequence). This CDR3 is 15 amino acids long. This chain's CDR3 is CASSFRSNSNQPQHF. DNA of the CDR3: TGTGCCAGCAGTTTTCGGTCTAATAGCAATCAGCCCCAGCATTTT.

In this sample, this clonotype turned up once. V usage is TRBV7-2 and J usage is TRBJ1-5, with a weak D call TRBD1 (6 bases). The germline V gene has CDR1 SGHTA and CDR2 FQGNSA. This CDR3 is 15 amino acids long. Deletions cut 4 bases from V and 7 bases from J, with 17 bases between. The CDR3 DNA follows: TGTGCCAGCAGCTGGGACATAGGCGCAGGGCAGCCCCAGCATTTT. Translated, it gives CASSWDIGAGQPQHF.

This clonotype occurred many times. The chain has TRBV29-1 and TRBJ2-7; TRBD2 is a possible D gene (6 bases). The CDR3 has 13 residues. V lost 5 bases and J 4 bases, leaving 15 bases between the germline ends. Germline values: CDR1 SQVTM, CDR2 ANQGSEA. The CDR3 reads CSVLAPLGYEQYF. The CDR3 bases are TGCAGCGTTCTAGCGCCTCTAGGTTACGAGCAGTACTTC.

V usage is TRBV14 and J usage is TRBJ1-3; no firm D call. In germline, CDR1 is SGHDN, CDR2 FVKESK. This CDR3 contains 15 residues. V was cut by 0 bases and J by 0 bases, with 6 bases left in between. CDR3 residues: CASSQDSISGNTIYF. DNA of the CDR3: TGTGCCAGCAGCCAAGACAGCATCTCTGGAAACACCATATATTTT. The full variable domain, in which reference TRBV14 and TRBJ1-3 provide the parts outside the CDR3, is EAGVTQFPSHSVIEKGQTVTLRCDPISGHDNLYWYRRVMGKEIKFLLHFVKESKQDESGMPNNRFLAERTGGTYSTLKVQPAELEDSGVYFCASSQDSISGNTIYFGEGSWLTVV.